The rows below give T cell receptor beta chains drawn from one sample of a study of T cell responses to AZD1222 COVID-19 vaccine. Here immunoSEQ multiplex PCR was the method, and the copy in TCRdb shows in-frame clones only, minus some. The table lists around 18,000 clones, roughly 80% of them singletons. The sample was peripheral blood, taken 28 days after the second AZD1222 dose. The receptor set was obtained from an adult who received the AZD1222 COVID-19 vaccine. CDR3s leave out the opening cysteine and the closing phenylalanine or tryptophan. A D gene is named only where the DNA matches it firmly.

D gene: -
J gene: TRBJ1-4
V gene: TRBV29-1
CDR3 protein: SVTGMGNEKLF

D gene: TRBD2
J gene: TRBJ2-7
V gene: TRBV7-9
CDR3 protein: ASSWASGRFSYEQY

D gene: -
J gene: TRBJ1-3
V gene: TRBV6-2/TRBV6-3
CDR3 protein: ASSLTLAGSSGNTIY

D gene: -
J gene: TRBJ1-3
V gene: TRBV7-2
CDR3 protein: ASSSRTGSNTIY

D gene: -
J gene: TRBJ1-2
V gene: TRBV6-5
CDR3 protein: ASRSGRDYGYT

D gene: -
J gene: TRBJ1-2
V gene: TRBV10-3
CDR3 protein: ATVAARESNYGYT

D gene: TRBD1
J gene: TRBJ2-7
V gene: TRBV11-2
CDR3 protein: ASSLPGQSYEQY

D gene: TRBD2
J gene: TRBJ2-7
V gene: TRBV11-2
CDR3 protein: ASSSTSGGYEQY

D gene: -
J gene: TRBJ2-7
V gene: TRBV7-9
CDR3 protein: ASSVWEQPPFYEQY

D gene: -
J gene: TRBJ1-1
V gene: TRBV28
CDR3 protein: ASSPRVQRRGAF

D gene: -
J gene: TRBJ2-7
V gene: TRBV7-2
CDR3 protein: ASSFGAKPSYEQY

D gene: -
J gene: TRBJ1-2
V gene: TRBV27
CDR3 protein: ASSLGGRYGYT

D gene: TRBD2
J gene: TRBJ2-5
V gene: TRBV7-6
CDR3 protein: ASSLSAGGETQY

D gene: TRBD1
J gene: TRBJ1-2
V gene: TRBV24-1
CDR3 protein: ATSDLGTGMDYGYT

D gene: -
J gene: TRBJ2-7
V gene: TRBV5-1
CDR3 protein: ASSLEAARTYEQY

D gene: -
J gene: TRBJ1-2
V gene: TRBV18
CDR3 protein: ASSPGGRGGYT

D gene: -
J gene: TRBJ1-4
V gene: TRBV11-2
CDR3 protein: ASSPAGIGTNEKLF

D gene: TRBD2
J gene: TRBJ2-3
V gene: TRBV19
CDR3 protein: ASSPAGTSRLPTDTQY

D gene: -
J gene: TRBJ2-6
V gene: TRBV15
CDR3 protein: ATKDIGAGANVLT

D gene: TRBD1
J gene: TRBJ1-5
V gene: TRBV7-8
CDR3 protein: ASSSTGPLSNQPQH

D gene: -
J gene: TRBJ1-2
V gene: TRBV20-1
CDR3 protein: SASTAERPPYGYT

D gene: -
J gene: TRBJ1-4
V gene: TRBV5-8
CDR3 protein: ASSSGQINEKLF

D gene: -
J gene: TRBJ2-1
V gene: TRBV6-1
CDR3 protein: ASSEGGTAGYEQF

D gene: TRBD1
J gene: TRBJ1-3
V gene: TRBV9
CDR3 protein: ASSTGGVRGNTIY

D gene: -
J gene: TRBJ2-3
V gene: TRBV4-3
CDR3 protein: ASSRRPRSPDTQY

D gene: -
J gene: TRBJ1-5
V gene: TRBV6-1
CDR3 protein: ASSETSYSNQPQH

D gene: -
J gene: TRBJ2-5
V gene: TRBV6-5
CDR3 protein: ASSPGSSIGETQY

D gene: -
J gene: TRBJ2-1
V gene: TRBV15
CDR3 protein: ATSRDAGGVFGEQF

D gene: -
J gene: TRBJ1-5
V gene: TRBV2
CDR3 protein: ASRPLATGNQPQH

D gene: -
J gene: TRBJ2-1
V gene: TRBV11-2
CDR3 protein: ASSTFTPGGYNNEQF

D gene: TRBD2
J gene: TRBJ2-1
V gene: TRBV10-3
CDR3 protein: AIKASGVDEQF

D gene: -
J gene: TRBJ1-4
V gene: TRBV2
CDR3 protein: ASRVAGGGEKLF

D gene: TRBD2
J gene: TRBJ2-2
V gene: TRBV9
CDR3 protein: ASSVAKRGANTGELF

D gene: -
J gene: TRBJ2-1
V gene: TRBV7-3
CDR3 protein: ASSLRVGLGSYNEQF

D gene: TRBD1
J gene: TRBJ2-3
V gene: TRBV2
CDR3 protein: ASIRQGSLSSDTQY

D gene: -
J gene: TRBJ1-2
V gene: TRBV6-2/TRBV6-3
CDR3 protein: ASSSGPYRYGYT

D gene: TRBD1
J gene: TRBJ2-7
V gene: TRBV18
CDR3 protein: ASSPHYQGGPGYEQY

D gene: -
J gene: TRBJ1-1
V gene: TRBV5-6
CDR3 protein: ASSLRAGTEAF

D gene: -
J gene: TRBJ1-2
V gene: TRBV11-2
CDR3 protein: ASSPRTALPYGYT

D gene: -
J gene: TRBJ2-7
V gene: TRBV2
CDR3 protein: ASSPRDEQY

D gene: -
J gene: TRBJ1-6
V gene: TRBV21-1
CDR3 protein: ASSQRKIRINSPLH

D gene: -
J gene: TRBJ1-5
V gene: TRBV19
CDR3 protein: ASSILQDSLRDQPQH

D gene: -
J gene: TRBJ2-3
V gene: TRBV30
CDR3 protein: AWSTTDTQY

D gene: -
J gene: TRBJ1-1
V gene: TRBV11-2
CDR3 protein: ASRNPGRSNTEAF

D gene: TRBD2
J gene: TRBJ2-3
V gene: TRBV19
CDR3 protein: ATGLAVTDTQY

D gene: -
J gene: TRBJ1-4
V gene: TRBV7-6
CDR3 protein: ASSLEPGFNEKLF

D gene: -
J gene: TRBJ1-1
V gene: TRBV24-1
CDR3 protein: ATSDGATTEAF